The 17 T cell receptor beta chains listed next were all sequenced from one sample in a study of lymphopenia after photon versus proton radiotherapy. Sequencing used immunoSEQ multiplex PCR; TCRdb keeps in-frame clones, though not all of them. The data hold 3,500 to 4,500 clones, with around 69% observed a single time. The source material was peripheral blood, sampled from a patient treated with proton-based radiotherapy. These receptors all come from an elderly man with esophageal cancer.

This chain connects TRBV9 to TRBJ1-4; TRBD1 matches at 7 bases. The CDR3 loop spans 15 amino acids. From germline, CDR1 is SGDLS and CDR2 YYNGEE. V was pared by 4 bases and J by 5 bases, with 8 bases of the junction left unmatched. Here the CDR3 DNA reads TGTGCCAGCAGCTCTCGGGGACAGAAGAATGAAAAACTGTTTTTT. Protein: CASSSRGQKNEKLFF.

The rearrangement links TRBV4-1 to TRBJ2-3; D may be TRBD1 or TRBD2 (5 bases each). CDR3 size: 17 residues. Germline V gene data show CDR1 as MGHRA and CDR2 as YSYEKL. V was cut by 5 bases and J by 2 bases, with 20 bases left in between. CDR3: CASSTDSKPGTTDTQYF. The CDR3 region has the DNA TGCGCCAGCAGCACGGACTCAAAGCCGGGGACCACAGATACGCAGTATTTT.

V gene TRBV5-1 combines with J gene TRBJ2-1; TRBD1 matches at 8 bases. The CDR3 covers 17 residues. Looked up from germline, CDR1 is SGHRS and CDR2 is YFSETQ. The junction had 15 bases not matched to a gene; V was cut back by 3 bases and J by 7 bases. In nucleotides, the CDR3 is TGCGCCAGCAGCTCGCCCGGACTGTGGACAGGGACAAATGAGCAGTTCTTC. It specifies CASSSPGLWTGTNEQFF.

Details on this clone: A far more abundant clone sits one base away, making this likely a read error. The sample contains more than one DNA sequence encoding this CDR3. The V call is TRBV11-3, the J call TRBJ2-2, with a weak D call TRBD2 (5 bases). This CDR3 has 15 residues. Germline loops: CDR1 SGHNT, CDR2 YENEEA. V lost 3 bases to trimming and J lost 3 bases, with 11 bases between them. CDR3 nucleotide sequence: TGTGCCAGCAGCTTGAGGGCAGAGGACACCGGGGAGCTGTTTTTT. The encoded protein is CASSLRAEDTGELFF.

This rearrangement joins TRBV9 to TRBJ2-5, with D hard to call. Germline CDR1 SGDLS, CDR2 YYNGEE. V dropped 0 bases and J dropped 1 base, with 10 bases sitting between them. This CDR3 contains 15 residues. CDR3: CASSVVNGAQETQYF. DNA for the CDR3: TGTGCCAGCAGCGTAGTCAACGGTGCCCAAGAGACCCAGTACTTC.

The chain recombines TRBV7-2 with TRBJ1-2; 7 nucleotides line up with TRBD1. The CDR3 is made up of 15 amino acids. Germline CDR1 SGHTA, CDR2 FQGNSA. J gave up 3 bases and V 6 bases, and 10 bases lay outside the gene matches. CDR3 protein: CASSLQGRIYYGYTF. The CDR3 region has the DNA TGTGCCAGCAGTTTACAGGGGAGGATCTACTATGGCTACACCTTC.

This clone has more than one count but fewer than ten. The V gene is TRBV7-2, the J gene TRBJ2-7; no clear D. Germline V lookup: CDR1 SGHTA, CDR2 FQGNSA. V lost 0 bases and J 2 bases, leaving 11 bases between the germline ends. The CDR3 is 15 residues long. The CDR3 loop is CASSLALGSPYEQYF. The DNA of the CDR3 is TGTGCCAGCAGCTTAGCGCTGGGATCCCCCTACGAGCAGTACTTC. Together with reference TRBV7-2 and TRBJ2-7, the CDR3 gives the full variable domain: GAGVSQSPSNKVTEKGKDVELRCDPISGHTALYWYRQSLGQGLEFLIYFQGNSAPDKSGLPSDRFSAERTGGSVSTLTIQRTQQEDSAVYLCASSLALGSPYEQYFGPGTRLTVT.

This clone is judged medium-sized. The V and J genes are TRBV6-5 and TRBJ1-2, with TRBD1 matching over 7 bases. This CDR3 comprises 15 residues. Germline V CDR1 and CDR2: MNHEY, SVGAGI. After removal of 4 bases from V and 8 bases from J, the junction contained 13 bases not matched to a gene. CDR3 region: CASSSYTGTVYGYTF. DNA of the CDR3: TGTGCCAGCAGTTCCTACACCGGGACAGTGTACGGCTACACCTTC.

The chain couples TRBV7-3 to TRBJ2-1, with 7 nucleotides matching TRBD2. CDR3 length: 13 amino acids. J was trimmed by 9 bases and V by 3 bases; bases with no gene match: 5. Germline V gives CDR1 SGHTA, CDR2 FQGTGA. CDR3 residues: CASSLGGGGEQFF. CDR3 nucleotide sequence: TGTGCCAGCAGCTTGGGCGGGGGAGGTGAGCAGTTCTTC.

The CDR3 bases are TGTGCCAGCAGCCCAAATAGCGGGGGGTATGATACGCAGTATTTT. Protein product: CASSPNSGGYDTQYF. The chain is built from TRBV11-3 and TRBJ2-3; 10 nucleotides match TRBD2. Germline V gene lookup returns CDR1 SGHNT and CDR2 YENEEA. Unmatched junction bases numbered 8, after V lost 5 bases and J lost 6 bases. This CDR3 is built from 15 residues.

This clone was counted between two and nine times. The CDR3 DNA reads TGTGCCTGGAGGGACTCGATCAATCAGCCCCAGCATTTT. Protein: CAWRDSINQPQHF. The chain links TRBV30 to TRBJ1-5, with D unresolved. The ends were cut back, 3 bases at V and 3 bases at J, with 9 bases in the middle. CDR1 GTSNPN and CDR2 SVGIG come from the germline V gene (reference sequence). The CDR3 consists of 13 residues. Full variable domain (rest looked up from reference TRBV30 and TRBJ1-5): SQTIHQWPATLVQPVGSPLSLECTVEGTSNPNLYWYRQAAGRGLQLLFYSVGIGQISSEVPQNLSASRPQDRQFILSSKKLLLSDSGFYLCAWRDSINQPQHFGDGTRLSIL.

V is TRBV5-4 and J is TRBJ1-3; D ambiguous. CDR1 SGHNT and CDR2 YYREEE come from the germline V gene (reference sequence). Trimming pared 1 base from V and 0 bases from J, leaving 14 bases between. The CDR3 is 17 amino acids. The chain's CDR3 is CASSLKAGFSSGNTIYF. CDR3 bases: TGTGCCAGCAGCTTGAAGGCGGGGTTCTCCTCTGGAAACACCATATATTTT.

The table lists this clone with a few counts. This chain uses TRBV9 with TRBJ1-2, with no clear D. CDR1 and CDR2 from the germline V gene are SGDLS and YYNGEE. V dropped 10 bases and J dropped 3 bases, with 16 bases sitting between them. The CDR3 runs 13 residues. This chain's CDR3 is CAAPTGEDYGYTF. The CDR3 DNA reads TGTGCCGCCCCCACGGGTGAGGACTATGGCTACACCTTC.

The chain combines TRBV5-1 with TRBJ2-7; D is possibly TRBD1 or TRBD2 (5 bases each). The CDR3 spans 15 residues. Trimming took 0 bases from V and 4 from J, leaving 14 bases between them. Germline V gives CDR1 SGHRS, CDR2 YFSETQ. The CDR3 bases are TGCGCCAGCAGCTTGGAAACAGGAGTAGCGTACGAGCAGTACTTC. This gives the protein CASSLETGVAYEQYF.

The rearrangement uses TRBV9 and TRBJ2-5; TRBD1 agrees at 9 bases. The CDR3 contains 16 residues. Trimming removed 4 bases from V and 1 base from J; junction bases left unmatched: 8. The germline CDR1 and CDR2 sequences are SGDLS and YYNGEE. The CDR3 nucleotides are TGTGCCAGCAGCCCCCGGGACAGGGTAATCCAAGAGACCCAGTACTTC. Its translation: CASSPRDRVIQETQYF.

CDR3 nucleotides: TGCGCCAGCAGCTTGGAAGGGGGGCTCTACACCGGGGAGCTGTTTTTT. It translates to CASSLEGGLYTGELFF. V and J are TRBV5-1 and TRBJ2-2; the D gene could be TRBD1 or TRBD2 (6 bases each). CDR1 is SGHRS, CDR2 YFSETQ, per germline. The length of the CDR3 is 16 residues. Trimming took 0 bases from V and 3 from J, leaving 12 bases between them.

This clone is medium-sized in the sample. This rearrangement joins TRBV5-1 to TRBJ1-2, with no clear D. The CDR3 consists of 15 residues. CDR1 and CDR2 from the germline V gene are SGHRS and YFSETQ. Trimming took 1 base from V and 1 from J, leaving 11 bases between them. Here the CDR3 DNA reads TGCGCCAGCAGCTTGCGGGCAGACGATAACTATGGCTACACCTTC. Protein: CASSLRADDNYGYTF.